The entry below describes one T cell receptor beta chain. The sample comes from a study of shared clonotypes between healthy human individuals. Across the whole study: There were three CD4 naive, three CD4 memory, two CD8 naive and one CD8 memory plates per donor.

Trimming took 1 base from V and 0 from J, leaving 7 bases between them. There are 14 residues in the CDR3. CDR1 is SGHRS and CDR2 is YFSETQ in the germline V gene. The material for each subset, its genomic DNA, was split evenly across several immunoSEQ plates. Data came from immunoSEQ multiplex PCR; TCRdb stores just in-frame clones and leaves some out. The repertoire holds over a million clones, roughly 96% seen once, with more than 0.9% in the top ten. This TCR was sampled from a man aged 25 to 40 in good health. This chain links TRBV5-1 with TRBJ2-5; D call uncertain. Specimen: naive CD4+ T cells sorted from blood. Subset meaning: CD45RA+ positively selected. CDR3 sequence (DNA): TGCGCCAGCAGCTTGCAGACGTACCAAGAGACCCAGTACTTC. Protein sequence: CASSLQTYQETQYF.